The 22 T cell receptor beta chains presented below share a single source sample, sequenced in a study of cytotoxic CD8 clonotypes in ibrutinib-treated CLL. Here immunoSEQ multiplex PCR was the method, and the copy in TCRdb shows in-frame clones only, minus some. Of 6,200 or so clones detected, 60% to 80% appear once; the ten largest clones hold about 26%. Material: PBMCs, obtained before ibrutinib treatment. The receptors derive from a human donor with chronic lymphocytic leukemia.

This clone counts as medium-sized. V usage is TRBV2 and J usage is TRBJ1-6; no firm D call. CDR1 and CDR2 from the germline V gene are SNHLY and FYNNEI. V shed 7 bases and J shed 8 bases, with 15 bases lying between them. The CDR3 spans 14 residues. CDR3 in DNA: TGTGCCAGCAACCCCCAAATTCGTCATTCACCCCTCCACTTT. It is translated as CASNPQIRHSPLHF.

A few counts support this clone. The chain is built from TRBV18 and TRBJ2-5, with D perhaps assigned TRBD1 or TRBD2 (6 bases each). Per germline, CDR1 KGHSH and CDR2 LQKENI. The V and J ends lost 3 bases and 5 bases respectively, with 13 bases between them. CDR3 length equals 14 residues. The CDR3 DNA reads TGTGCCAGCTCACCTTTTCGGGGGCTGGAGACCCAGTACTTC. This encodes CASSPFRGLETQYF. The complete variable domain, with remaining parts taken from reference TRBV18 and TRBJ2-5, reads NAGVMQNPRHLVRRRGQEARLRCSPMKGHSHVYWYRQLPEEGLKFMVYLQKENIIDESGMPKERFSAEFPKEGPSILRIQQVVRGDSAAYFCASSPFRGLETQYFGPGTRLLVL.

This chain connects TRBV28 to TRBJ2-3; 10 bases align to TRBD2. Germline V gene sequence: CDR1 MDHEN, CDR2 SYDVKM. V was pared by 8 bases and J by 3 bases, with 8 bases of the junction left unmatched. This CDR3 spans 15 amino acids. Here the CDR3 reads CASERAGGRTDTQYF. The CDR3 DNA follows: TGTGCCAGCGAAAGAGCGGGGGGGAGGACAGATACGCAGTATTTT.

The chain links TRBV5-4 to TRBJ2-3; unclear D gene. Looked up from germline, CDR1 is SGHNT and CDR2 is YYREEE (reference sequence). Trimming removed 2 bases from V and 8 bases from J, with 9 bases in between. The CDR3 covers 12 residues. CDR3 nucleotides: TGTGCCAGCAGCTTATCGCTGGGTACGCAGTATTTT. It translates to CASSLSLGTQYF.

This chain joins TRBV5-1 and TRBJ1-6; D not certain. The CDR3 totals 14 residues. Germline V gives CDR1 SGHRS, CDR2 YFSETQ. With 4 bases removed from V and 9 bases from J, the gap between germline ends came to 14 bases. CDR3 protein: CASSLGRAGSPLHF. The DNA for the CDR3 is TGCGCCAGCAGCCTTGGGAGGGCGGGTTCACCCCTCCACTTT.

The chain links TRBV30 to TRBJ2-6; D is ambiguous. This CDR3 has 13 residues. V lost 7 bases and J lost 4, with 11 bases in between. Germline V gene lookup returns CDR1 GTSNPN and CDR2 SVGIG (reference sequence). CDR3 loop: CALRISGANVLTF. CDR3 sequence (DNA): TGTGCCTTAAGAATCTCGGGGGCCAACGTCCTGACTTTC. Supplemented by reference TRBV30 and TRBJ2-6, the full variable domain reads SQTIHQWPATLVQPVGSPLSLECTVEGTSNPNLYWYRQAAGRGLQLLFYSVGIGQISSEVPQNLSASRPQDRQFILSSKKLLLSDSGFYLCALRISGANVLTFGAGSRLTVL.

The rearrangement links TRBV2 to TRBJ1-6, with 10 bases lining up with TRBD1. V gave up 6 bases and J gave up 10 bases; unmatched junction bases: 9. CDR3 length: 15 amino acids. Looked up from germline, CDR1 is SNHLY and CDR2 is FYNNEI. CDR3 loop: CASRGDRGQESPLHF. The CDR3 coding sequence is TGTGCCAGCAGAGGGGACAGGGGTCAGGAATCACCCCTCCACTTT.

The rearrangement links TRBV5-1 to TRBJ1-6; D possibly corresponds to TRBD1 (6 bases). The CDR3 is 14 residues long. The germline gives CDR1 SGHRS, CDR2 YFSETQ. Trimming shortened V by 5 bases and J by 9 bases, and 15 bases separated the two germline ends. The CDR3 nucleotides read TGCGCCAGCAGGTACGGGACAACGGGTTCACCCCTCCACTTT. This translates into CASRYGTTGSPLHF.

This clone came up a few times. This chain uses TRBV6-5 with TRBJ2-7; D is unresolved. Germline CDR1 MNHEY, CDR2 SVGAGI. The CDR3 is 13 residues long. V lost 6 bases to trimming and J lost 3 bases, with 12 bases between them. CDR3 region: CASRKDGYYEQYF. The CDR3 nucleotides are TGTGCCAGCAGGAAGGACGGATACTACGAGCAGTACTTC.

V is TRBV25-1 and J is TRBJ1-2; D remains unclear. V lost 3 bases and J lost 6, with 14 bases in between. Germline CDR1 reads MGHDK; CDR2 reads SYGVNS. The CDR3 has 14 residues. CDR3 protein: CASSDLGLIHGYTF. The DNA for the CDR3 is TGTGCCAGCAGTGATCTTGGACTAATCCATGGCTACACCTTC.

The rearrangement joins TRBV7-9 to TRBJ1-1; D uncertain. From germline, CDR1 is SEHNR and CDR2 FQNEAQ (reference sequence). This CDR3 has 13 amino acids. V gave up 5 bases and J gave up 1 base, with 8 bases separating them. CDR3 protein: CASSPRWNTEAFF. In DNA form, the CDR3 reads TGTGCCAGCAGCCCCAGATGGAACACTGAAGCTTTCTTT. The full variable domain, in which reference TRBV7-9 and TRBJ1-1 provide the parts outside the CDR3, is DTGVSQNPRHKITKRGQNVTFRCDPISEHNRLYWYRQTLGQGPEFLTYFQNEAQLEKSRLLSDRFSAERPKGSFSTLEIQRTEQGDSAMYLCASSPRWNTEAFFGQGTRLTVV.

V and J are TRBV29-1 and TRBJ2-3; D is tentatively TRBD1 or TRBD2 (5 bases each). Germline V lookup: CDR1 SQVTM, CDR2 ANQGSEA. Trimming took off 5 bases at V and 2 bases at J, with 14 bases between the two ends. The CDR3 runs 14 residues. CDR3 in DNA: TGCAGCGTTCAAGGTCGGGGCCACACAGATACGCAGTATTTT. Its protein product is CSVQGRGHTDTQYF.

This clone was found a few times. V usage is TRBV23-1 and J usage is TRBJ1-5; 11 bases are a match to TRBD1. Being an ORF, TRBV23-1 has a function that is uncertain. J lost 5 bases, V lost 1 base, and 7 bases had no gene match. This CDR3 is built from 17 residues. CDR3 sequence (DNA): TGCGCCAGCAGTCAATGTCCGGGACAGGGGGATTATCAGCCCCAGCATTTT. Translated: CASSQCPGQGDYQPQHF.

This clone was seen a handful of times. The gene calls are TRBV6-6 and TRBJ1-2; 7 bases line up with TRBD1. The germline V gene has CDR1 MNHNY and CDR2 SVGAGI (reference sequence). This CDR3 region has 14 residues. V trimming: 6 bases; J trimming: 4 bases; junction bases outside the gene matches: 8. The CDR3 protein is CASRARWDSYGYTF. The CDR3 DNA reads as TGTGCCAGCAGAGCACGTTGGGACAGCTATGGCTACACCTTC.

The chain recombines TRBV6-9 with TRBJ2-7, with 9 nucleotides matching TRBD1. The CDR3 contains 15 residues. Germline V gene data show CDR1 as MNHGY and CDR2 as SVAAGI. J lost 2 bases, V lost 3 bases, and 5 bases had no gene match. DNA of the CDR3: TGTGCCAGCAGTTACCGGGACAGGGAGGCCTACGAGCAGTACTTC. Protein: CASSYRDREAYEQYF.

This sequence joins TRBV13 and TRBJ2-7; no clear D. The CDR3 covers 13 residues. Trimming removed 4 bases at V and 1 base at J, with 8 bases between. From germline, CDR1 is PRHDT and CDR2 FYEKMQ (reference sequence). CDR3 loop: CASSSGSSYEQYF. CDR3 sequence (DNA): TGTGCCAGCAGCTCGGGTTCTTCCTACGAGCAGTACTTC.

The chain couples TRBV25-1 to TRBJ2-7; D is ambiguous. The CDR3 is 13 amino acids. In germline, CDR1 is MGHDK, CDR2 SYGVNS. With 4 bases removed from V and 6 bases from J, the gap between germline ends came to 13 bases. In nucleotides, the CDR3 is TGTGCCAGCAGTGGGACCCGATCAGGCGAGCAGTACTTC. Translated: CASSGTRSGEQYF.

The rearrangement joins TRBV13 to TRBJ2-1; TRBD1 is a possible D gene (5 bases). CDR1 and CDR2 (germline): PRHDT, FYEKMQ (reference sequence). The ends were cut back, 3 bases at V and 7 bases at J, with 16 bases in the middle. The CDR3 extends over 15 amino acids. Here the CDR3 DNA reads TGTGCCAGCAGCTTCCGGAACAGGCCGGAAAATGAGCAGTTCTTC. Encoded protein: CASSFRNRPENEQFF.

This chain uses TRBV19 with TRBJ1-2; maybe TRBD1 (6 bases). Germline loops: CDR1 LNHDA, CDR2 SQIVND (reference sequence). Trimming pared 5 bases from V and 8 bases from J, leaving 15 bases between. The CDR3 sequence is 13 residues long. As DNA, the CDR3 is TGTGCCAGTAGTGGCGACAGGACCTACGGCTACACCTTC. It yields the protein CASSGDRTYGYTF.

The rearrangement uses TRBV28 and TRBJ1-1, with D unclear. Germline V gene lookup returns CDR1 MDHEN and CDR2 SYDVKM. The CDR3 contains 16 residues. Trimming pared 7 bases from V and 4 bases from J, leaving 22 bases between. The CDR3 sequence: CASNTHQIAVGTEAFF. CDR3 DNA: TGTGCCAGCAATACCCATCAAATCGCGGTTGGCACTGAAGCTTTCTTT.

V is TRBV25-1 and J is TRBJ2-3; D unclear. From germline, CDR1 is MGHDK and CDR2 SYGVNS. V gave up 4 bases and J gave up 1 base, with 9 bases separating them. The CDR3 is made up of 14 amino acids. CDR3 loop: CASSAGRGTDTQYF. The CDR3 DNA is TGTGCCAGCAGTGCGGGTCGTGGCACAGATACGCAGTATTTT. The full variable domain, completed using reference TRBV25-1 and TRBJ2-3, is EADIYQTPRYLVIGTGKKITLECSQTMGHDKMYWYQQDPGMELHLIHYSYGVNSTEKGDLSSESTVSRIRTEHFPLTLESARPSHTSQYLCASSAGRGTDTQYFGPGTRLTVL.

In its sample, this clone was seen a few times. The chain joins TRBV28 to TRBJ2-7; D is tentatively TRBD1 or TRBD2 (5 bases each). The CDR3 runs 14 residues. V gave up 5 bases and J gave up 1 base, with 12 bases separating them. CDR1 is MDHEN and CDR2 is SYDVKM in the germline V gene. For the CDR3, the DNA is TGTGCCAGCAGTCTTCCAGGGACGTCCTACGAGCAGTACTTC. This gives the protein CASSLPGTSYEQYF.